This entry describes one T cell receptor (beta chain). There is no known antigen for this receptor. No base quality values were provided; no much bigger clone lies one nucleotide off. Participants in the prospective study were aged 18 to 89 years, lived in more than 20 United States geographic areas, and enrolled through a virtual design. In the prospective study, participants were assigned to cohorts based on the clinical history participants reported in a screening survey and a study questionnaire. In the prospective study, whole blood, serum and a nasopharyngeal or oropharyngeal swab were collected from each participant by mobile phlebotomists. Prospective study participants could optionally give additional blood draws and questionnaires over an approximately 2-month period. Blood samples from the prospective study were shipped frozen or at room temperature prior to DNA extraction. V was cut back by 7 bases and J by 3 bases, leaving a gap of 4 bases between them. Counted from cysteine to phenylalanine, this CDR3 has 10 amino acids. Only CDR3 DNA is held: 30 bases, read in frame from base 1. CDR1 SQVTM and CDR2 ANQGSEA were looked up in the germline V gene.

The data were obtained in a study of blood T cell repertoires in COVID-19 (dated by TCRdb to about 2020). In the study overall: Samples from collaborators originated in the United States, Italy and Spain and spanned both the acute and convalescent phases of COVID-19. The repertoires were released in a freely available public database intended as a resource for research on the immune response to SARS-CoV-2. Samples came from the ongoing ImmuneRACE study (first 160 participants) plus 1,254 subjects from 6 global collaborators. Where available, HLA class I and class II types were taken from metadata supplied by the sample provider and were not determined by assay-based typing. Nearly every sample came with metadata listing a de-identified subject ID, COVID-19 status, age in years and sex. Subjects who had been exposed to COVID-19, were actively infected with it, or had recovered from it provided the deeply sampled blood TCRbeta repertoires that made up the dataset. The prospective study material was composed of cDNA or gDNA derived from T cells, B-cell-depleted T cells, or PBMCs. Points the paper makes about the study in general: How much clinical and demographic metadata was included differed by source and by participant, and the metadata was provided uncurated.

TCRbeta CDR3 regions were amplified from genomic DNA by means of the immunoSEQ Assay, a bias-controlled multiplex PCR. As for the authors' bioinformatics: The number of nucleated cells in each sample was estimated from the amplification of reference gene primers within the assay. Sequence reads were collapsed and filtered to measure the absolute abundance of every unique TCRbeta CDR3 rearrangement. For each sample, productive Simpson clonality was calculated as the square root of Simpson's diversity index across productive rearrangements. TCRdb limited this immuneACCESS table to in-frame rearrangements with V and J called. A share of clones is missing; checked studies link under half to unresolved V genes, and the rest is unexplained. V, J and clone size derive from that table, while D and trimming were established from the DNA sequence. The sample table records some 220,000 clones; about 79% of these occur just once. Of the sample, 1.3% falls within the top ten clones.

The sample consisted of PBMCs or T cells enriched from blood (not recorded which). Rearrangement joined TRBV29-1 to TRBJ2-1; the D gene is not confidently resolved. This sequence originates from a woman aged 40 to 55 with acute COVID-19. The DNA sequence reads TGCAGCGCTCTCTACAATGAGCAGTTCTTC. The translation is CSALYNEQFF.